This paragraph covers one TCR beta chain sequence. What it binds is not known. A much larger clonotype is one base distant, so this may be a read error. These data are taken from a study of breast tumors, draining lymph nodes, adjacent tissues. TCRdb recomputed calls from the multiplex PCR reads with MiXCR, one row per CDR3 protein. This table has around 140,000 distinct CDR3 sequences, around 20% appearing once. CDR1 and CDR2 from the germline V gene are SGHNT and YENEEA. This CDR3 region has 12 residues. Axillary draining lymph nodes of breast cancer patients supplied the node samples. Study results and caveats: Luminal-like breast cancer showed significantly greater tumor-nontumor repertoire similarity than basal-like breast cancer did. Findings are consistent with lymph node origin and intratumoral expansion of most tumor T cells. The lymph node origin of tumor T cells was framed as consistent with a hypothesis, not demonstrated. Compared with lymph nodes, tumors were less diverse; compared with nontumor tissue, more.

The chain uses TRBV11-3 and TRBJ2-1; no clear D gene. The receptor's source is a female donor with breast cancer. Some clones in this sample may be carry-over from other donors' samples. The sample comprised axillary lymph node tissue. The CDR3 nucleotides read TGTGCCAACAGCCCGTCGATCAATGAGCAGTTCTTC. Protein: CANSPSINEQFF.